This is a list of T cell receptor beta chains from one sample in a study of tumor-infiltrating lymphocytes in primary liver carcinoma. TCRdb itself ran the multiplex PCR reads through MiXCR, one entry per CDR3 protein. Here the sample spans nearly 45,000 distinct CDR3 sequences, over 70% being singletons. Sequencing input: liver tumor tissue from sampling region 2. The source is a man aged 40-50 years with primary liver carcinoma and hepatitis B virus infection. The CDR3 runs from the conserved cysteine through the conserved F or W. The D gene is left open where the match is weak. Clone size, where shown, is once, few, many, or a class for clones that have expanded.

cdr3_nt | cdr3_aa | j_call | v_call | d_call | clone_size
TGCGCCAGCAGTTGGCAGGCCGGGAAGCTGTTTTTT | CASSWQAGKLFF | TRBJ2-2 | TRBV12-3/TRBV12-4 | - | -
TGTACCAGCAGTGAAATTCGGGATAGCTATGGCTACACCTTC | CTSSEIRDSYGYTF | TRBJ1-2 | TRBV6-1 | - | -
TGCAGTGCTAGAGTAGGGGACAGGGACACTGAAGCTTTCTTT | CSARVGDRDTEAFF | TRBJ1-1 | TRBV20-1 | TRBD1 | -
TGTAGCGTTAAAGATCGCGGGGGCCGGGGCACAGATACGCAGTATTTT | CSVKDRGGRGTDTQYF | TRBJ2-3 | TRBV29-1 | - | -
TGCAGTGCTAGGGACGATTCTAGCGGGAAATCCTATGAGCAGTACTTC | CSARDDSSGKSYEQYF | TRBJ2-7 | TRBV20-1 | TRBD2 | -
TGTGCCAGCTGTTGGACTAGCGGGAGCGGAGAGACCCAGTACTTC | CASCWTSGSGETQYF | TRBJ2-5 | TRBV6-2/TRBV6-3 | TRBD2 | few
TGCGCCAGCATGTCTACTTCCGCAGGGGTTGTGGTTGATGAAGCTTTCTTT | CASMSTSAGVVVDEAFF | TRBJ1-1 | TRBV4-1 | - | -
TGTGCCATCCAAGGGGGAGGAGTGAACACTGAAGCTTTCTTT | CAIQGGGVNTEAFF | TRBJ1-1 | TRBV10-3 | - | medium-sized
TGCGCCAGTAGCCAATTCCCCCCCCTGGCGGACAATGAGCAGTCCTTC | CASSQFPPLADNEQSF | TRBJ2-1 | TRBV4-3 | - | few
TGTGTCAGCAGCTTACTTGATGGAGAGAGCAGGCAGTATTTT | CVSSLLDGESRQYF | TRBJ2-3 | TRBV11-2 | - | -
TGCAGCGCTGAAGACCGGGGTAGGGTTGAAGCTTTCTTT | CSAEDRGRVEAFF | TRBJ1-1 | TRBV29-1 | - | -
TGCGTCAGCAGCTCTAACAGGAACTCCTACGACCAGTACTTC | CVSSSNRNSYDQYF | TRBJ2-7 | TRBV11-2 | - | -
TGTGCCAGCAATACTAAAGACGAGCGGTACTTC | CASNTKDERYF | TRBJ2-7 | TRBV6-6 | - | -
TGCGCCAGCAGCCTCAACCCCCCGGGACAGGGACACACTGAAGCTTTCTTT | CASSLNPPGQGHTEAFF | TRBJ1-1 | TRBV5-1 | TRBD1 | many
TGTGTCAGCAGTTTACAGGGGCCCGCGGGGCAGTACTTC | CVSSLQGPAGQYF | TRBJ2-7 | TRBV28 | TRBD1 | -
TGTGCCAGCAGCCCTAGCTCAATCCAGAGTACTGGGCGGGGGACCCGGTACTTC | CASSPSSIQSTGRGTRYF | TRBJ2-5 | TRBV11-2 | TRBD2 | -
TGCCGCGTTGATACGCTGGGGAGCACCGGGGAGCTGTTTTTT | CRVDTLGSTGELFF | TRBJ2-2 | TRBV29-1 | - | once
TGCAGTGCTAGAGATCAAGGCCGTACGGGAAATTCACCCCTCCACTTT | CSARDQGRTGNSPLHF | TRBJ1-6 | TRBV20-1 | - | -
TGCAGCGTACGCCCTTCCAGGGACAAGTCCTGCGAGCAGTACTTC | CSVRPSRDKSCEQYF | TRBJ2-7 | TRBV29-1 | - | few
TGTGCCAGCAGCTTGGGACGGACTTGCCAAGAGACCCAATACTTC | CASSLGRTCQETQYF | TRBJ2-5 | TRBV11-2 | - | -
TGTGCCGGCACCACAACGGCAGGGGACCATGGCTACACCTTC | CAGTTTAGDHGYTF | TRBJ1-2 | TRBV6-1 | - | -
TGTGCCTGCAGCAATCCGACTAGCGGATGGTACGAGCAGTACTTC | CACSNPTSGWYEQYF | TRBJ2-7 | TRBV6-2/TRBV6-3 | TRBD2 | -
TGTGCCAGCAGCTCCCGACAGGCAGATACGCAGTATTTT | CASSSRQADTQYF | TRBJ2-3 | TRBV5-4 | - | many
TGCATCGTTGAGGGCGGGGCTGGCATCACAGATACGCAGTACTTT | CIVEGGAGITDTQYF | TRBJ2-3 | TRBV29-1 | - | -
TGTGCCAGCATTCACTACAGGGAAAACACTGAAGCTTTCTTT | CASIHYRENTEAFF | TRBJ1-1 | TRBV21-1 | - | -
TGTGCCAGCAGGCCAGGACAGGGTGCTAGGAACATTCAGTACTTC | CASRPGQGARNIQYF | TRBJ2-4 | TRBV6-6 | TRBD1 | medium-sized
TGTGCCAGCAGTCCACAGGGGTCATCTAACTATGGCTACACCTTC | CASSPQGSSNYGYTF | TRBJ1-2 | TRBV6-5 | TRBD1 | many
TGTGCTAGCAGCTTGATAGGACTAGCTGGCCCCTGCAATGAGCACTTCTTC | CASSLIGLAGPCNEHFF | TRBJ2-1 | TRBV11-2 | TRBD2 | once
TGTGCCAGCAGTTTTTCCAGGGCAGGCAACACTGAAGCTTCCTTC | CASSFSRAGNTEASF | TRBJ1-1 | TRBV28 | - | -
TGCAGCGTTGGACTAGCGGGAGGCTTCAACAATGAGCACTTCTTC | CSVGLAGGFNNEHFF | TRBJ2-1 | TRBV29-1 | TRBD2 | -
TGTGCCAGCAGTCCCCCCGGCTATGGCTACACCTTC | CASSPPGYGYTF | TRBJ1-2 | TRBV28 | - | many
TGTGCCAGCAGTTTAAGCGGGGCAGAGACCCAGCACTTC | CASSLSGAETQHF | TRBJ2-5 | TRBV12-3/TRBV12-4 | TRBD2 | -
TGTGCCAGCAGCACCCCCTTAGGGAGAAGCAGGCGCGAGCAGTACTTC | CASSTPLGRSRREQYF | TRBJ2-7 | TRBV28 | - | many
TGTGCTAGCAGCTTGGGGAGGCAGCCCCAGCATTTT | CASSLGRQPQHF | TRBJ1-5 | TRBV6-7 | - | -
TGTGCCAGCAGCTCGAAGACTAGGGGAGAGACCCTATGCTTC | CASSSKTRGETLCF | TRBJ2-5 | TRBV5-5 | - | -
TGTGCCATCAGCTTAGGACAGTTTGGTGGCGAGCAGTACTTC | CAISLGQFGGEQYF | TRBJ2-7 | TRBV28 | - | -
TGTGCCAGCAGCCACACAGGACCTTTCTCCGGGGAGCAGTTTTTT | CASSHTGPFSGEQFF | TRBJ2-2 | TRBV11-1 | - | -
TGTACCAGCACCCACATCATGGGACAGGGAGGTATTGAACTGTTTTTT | CTSTHIMGQGGIELFF | TRBJ1-4 | TRBV6-1 | TRBD1 | -
TGTGCCAGCAGCTTAAGGGTAACTAGCGGGGAACATTCCTTC | CASSLRVTSGEHSF | TRBJ2-1 | TRBV13 | TRBD2 | -
TGCGCCTGCAGCTTGGGTAGTGGCCAAGAGACCCAGTACTTC | CACSLGSGQETQYF | TRBJ2-5 | TRBV7-8 | - | -
TGCCGCGTTGGGGGGGGGACAGTGGTGATCACCATATATTTT | CRVGGGTVVITIYF | TRBJ1-3 | TRBV29-1 | TRBD1 | -
TGTGCCACCAGCCCTGGGGGAAACTCTGTTGGAGCCCGCACAGATACGCAGTATTTT | CATSPGGNSVGARTDTQYF | TRBJ2-3 | TRBV11-1 | - | -
TGTGTCAGCAGCTTGTCCAGTAACACAGATACGCAGTATTTT | CVSSLSSNTDTQYF | TRBJ2-3 | TRBV5-6 | - | -
TGTGCCACCGGTGAATATTCTACGACTAGCTCCTACAATGAGCAGTCCTTC | CATGEYSTTSSYNEQSF | TRBJ2-1 | TRBV24-1 | TRBD2 | -